These T cell receptor beta chains were read from a single sample in a study of blood T cell repertoires in COVID-19. TCRdb's table, derived via immunoSEQ multiplex PCR, lists solely in-frame clones and lacks some. The table lists 400,000 to 550,000 clones, 70% to 90% of them singletons. The material sequenced was PBMCs or T cells enriched from blood (not recorded which). Receptors originate from a woman under 30 with acute COVID-19. Each CDR3 is given with its conserved first and last residue. Fields, in order: D gene, V gene, J gene, clone size, CDR3 DNA, CDR3 protein. D genes are given only for firm matches. Clone size, where shown, is once, few, many, or a class for clones that have expanded.

>TRBD1|TRBV29-1|TRBJ1-4|-
TGCAGCGTTGAGGGACAGGGGGAAAAACTGTTTTTT
CSVEGQGEKLFF
>-|TRBV6-5|TRBJ1-2|-
TGTGCCAGCATCCCACCCCGGGAGCATGGCTACACCTTC
CASIPPREHGYTF
>-|TRBV7-9|TRBJ1-3|-
TGTGCCAGCAGCTTAGGGGAGGCGGGAGGAAACACCATATATTTT
CASSLGEAGGNTIYF
>-|TRBV19|TRBJ2-3|-
TGTGCCAGTAGTCCCCCTACCACAGATACGCAGTATTTT
CASSPPTTDTQYF
>-|TRBV19|TRBJ1-2|few
TGTGCCACTCACACAGGGACTGGCTACACCTTC
CATHTGTGYTF
>-|TRBV4-1|TRBJ1-5|-
TGCGCCAGCAGCCAAGATCTGACAGTAACCCAGCCCCAGCATTTT
CASSQDLTVTQPQHF
>-|TRBV28|TRBJ1-1|-
TGTGCCAGCACTGGACTTCTAATGAACACTGAAGCTTTCTTT
CASTGLLMNTEAFF
>-|TRBV18|TRBJ1-5|-
TGTGCCAGCTCACCAGGGGGCGGCAATCAGCCCCAGCATTTT
CASSPGGGNQPQHF
>-|TRBV29-1|TRBJ1-5|few
TGCAGCGTTTTGACAGGAGCAAGCAATCAGCCCCAGCATTTT
CSVLTGASNQPQHF
>TRBD1|TRBV5-1|TRBJ1-1|-
TGCGCCAGCAGCTTGGGGGACAGAAGTCCGGGCGACACTGAAGCTTTCTTT
CASSLGDRSPGDTEAFF
>-|TRBV15|TRBJ2-1|-
TGTGCCACCAGCAGGGCCCCACTCAGGGGAATCTCCTACAATGAGCAGTTCTTC
CATSRAPLRGISYNEQFF
>-|TRBV11-3|TRBJ1-2|once
TGTGCCAGCAGCTTAGAATCAGGGGCCGGCTACACCTTC
CASSLESGAGYTF
>-|TRBV7-2|TRBJ1-3|-
TGTGCCAGCAGCTTAGAAGGACTTGGAAACACCATATATTTT
CASSLEGLGNTIYF
>-|TRBV10-3|TRBJ2-1|-
TGTGCCATCAGTCTAGCAAACTACAATGAGCAGTTCTTC
CAISLANYNEQFF
>TRBD1|TRBV5-8|TRBJ2-6|-
TGTGCCAGCAGCTTGTACTTTGGGACAGCCTCCTACTCTGGGGCCAACGTCCTGACTTTC
CASSLYFGTASYSGANVLTF
>-|TRBV5-1|TRBJ1-2|-
TGCGCCAGCAGCTTGGAGACAGCCTCTCTAAACTATGGCTACACCTTC
CASSLETASLNYGYTF
>-|TRBV28|TRBJ1-6|-
TGTGCCAGCCGCTTAACCACAGGGACGGGTAGTAGTAATTCACCCCTCCACTTT
CASRLTTGTGSSNSPLHF
>TRBD1|TRBV18|TRBJ1-1|once
TGTGCCAGCTCACCACGGGTGCAGGGGGGAGTGGACACTGAAGCTTTCTTT
CASSPRVQGGVDTEAFF
>-|TRBV5-1|TRBJ2-5|-
TGCGCCAGCAGCTTGGCCGGCTACAGAAAGCAAGAGACCCAGTACTTC
CASSLAGYRKQETQYF
>TRBD2|TRBV9|TRBJ2-5|-
TGTGCCAGCAGCGTAGACTTGGGGAAGAGGGGAGGGGAGACCCAGTACTTC
CASSVDLGKRGGETQYF
>-|TRBV11-2|TRBJ1-1|-
TGTGCCAGCAGCTTAGATCAGGGGAGTGAAGCTTTCTTT
CASSLDQGSEAFF
>-|TRBV14|TRBJ1-1|-
TGTGCCAGCAGCCAGCGGAAGGGGTTGGGCACTGAAGCTTTCTTT
CASSQRKGLGTEAFF
>-|TRBV3-1/TRBV3-2|TRBJ2-5|few
TGTGCCAGCAGCCAAGATTGGGCAACAGGGATGGAGACCCAGTACTTC
CASSQDWATGMETQYF
>TRBD1|TRBV30|TRBJ2-7|-
TGTGCCTGGAGGGGGACAGGGGACTACGAGCAGTACTTC
CAWRGTGDYEQYF
>-|TRBV25-1|TRBJ2-7|-
TGTGCCAGCAGTGAGGCCATAACCTACGAGCAGTACTTC
CASSEAITYEQYF
>-|TRBV2|TRBJ2-1|-
TGTGCCAGCAGTGAAACAGGCCCCCTGGTGAGCAATGAGCAGTTCTTC
CASSETGPLVSNEQFF
>TRBD1|TRBV5-6|TRBJ1-4|-
TGTGCCAGCAGCAGAGGACAGGGGAGGGAAAAACTGTTTTTT
CASSRGQGREKLFF
>-|TRBV5-6|TRBJ2-7|few
TGTGCCAGCAGCCAAGCCCCATCCTACGAGCAGTACTTC
CASSQAPSYEQYF
>-|TRBV6-5|TRBJ2-5|once
TGTGCCAGCAGTTACCTTCAGGGTGGAGAGACCCAGTACTTC
CASSYLQGGETQYF
>-|TRBV19|TRBJ1-2|few
TGTGCCAGTACCAAGGTGGGCACGACCTATGGCTACACCTTC
CASTKVGTTYGYTF
>-|TRBV7-2|TRBJ2-5|-
TGTGCCAGCAGCTTATTGGGGGCAGAGACCCAGTACTTC
CASSLLGAETQYF
>TRBD1|TRBV27|TRBJ2-7|-
TGTGCCAGCAGTTCAATAGTAGGGGGCAGGTCCGAGCAGTACTTC
CASSSIVGGRSEQYF
>-|TRBV12-3/TRBV12-4|TRBJ1-5|-
TGTGCCAGCAGCCAAAATCAGCCCCAGCATTTT
CASSQNQPQHF
>-|TRBV11-2|TRBJ1-4|-
TGTGCCAGCAGCCCGAATGAAAAACTGTTTTTT
CASSPNEKLFF
>TRBD2|TRBV11-2|TRBJ2-3|-
TGTGCCAGCAGCTTAGGGGCTAGCGGGGAAACAGATACGCAGTATTTT
CASSLGASGETDTQYF
>-|TRBV28|TRBJ1-2|-
TGTGCCAGCAGTCCCGGGACACTTGCTTTCTATGGCTACACCTTC
CASSPGTLAFYGYTF
>TRBD2|TRBV15|TRBJ2-1|-
TGTGCCACCAGCCTCCCGTCCGGGACTAGCGGGAGAAGTGAGTTCTTC
CATSLPSGTSGRSEFF